This TCR beta chain was captured in a study of Ad26.COV2.S vaccination and SARS-CoV-2 variants. In the study overall: Administration of Ad26.COV2.S was intramuscular, either once or twice 56 days apart. Overall study results and limits: Vaccine recipients and placebo recipients showed similar non-spike TCR breadth.

CDR1 is MNHNY and CDR2 is SVGAGI in the germline V gene (reference sequence). The CDR3 totals 15 residues. Between the trimmed V and J ends, which lost 0 bases and 7 bases, there was a span of 12 bases. Indicated treatment: some 19 received Ad26.COV2.S at low or high dose, single or two shots; about five received placebo; per-sample allocation not given. Following the first vaccine or placebo injection, samples were taken on day 63. Immunization relied on an Ad26 vector, which expressed Wuhan-strain SARS-CoV-2 spike. Repertoires were generated with immunoSEQ multiplex PCR, while TCRdb's copy carries only in-frame clones and drops some. Of about 420,000 clones listed, over 75% are singletons. This clone occurred once. Its specificity is not known.

Sequencing used peripheral blood, obtained in a trial of Ad26.COV2.S vaccine versus placebo. This rearrangement joins TRBV6-6 to TRBJ2-2, with D tentatively TRBD1 or TRBD2 (5 bases each). The receptor's source is a person between 18 and 65 years old who received the Ad26.COV2.S COVID-19 vaccine or a placebo. The CDR3 spells CASSYSGVDIGELFF. CDR3 DNA: TGTGCCAGCAGTTACTCGGGGGTCGACATCGGGGAGCTGTTTTTT.